This T cell receptor (beta chain) was sequenced in a study of cytomegalovirus exposure and HLA in healthy donors. Regarding the study as a whole: As a later analysis revealed, the rate of TCR association differed by HLA locus, with DRB1 most and HLA-C fewest.

This CDR3 spans 14 amino acids. V dropped 7 bases and J dropped 4; count of bases not matched to a gene: 8. Germline lookup yields CDR1 SGDLS and CDR2 YYNGEE. Details on this clone: The antigen is undetermined.

The PCR was carried out with 60 Vbeta primers and 13 Jbeta primers. The protocol was immunoSEQ multiplex PCR, while the TCRdb copy is restricted to in-frame clones and leaves out a portion. The data include fewer than 150,000 clones; the top ten clones carry 2% to 3%. Sequencing was carried out using PBMCs. The TCR was taken from a man in his forties in good health and CMV-seronegative. V usage is TRBV9 and J usage is TRBJ2-5, with 9 nucleotides matching TRBD1. CDR3 sequence reads: CASGQGINLETQYF. As DNA, the CDR3 is TGTGCCAGCGGACAGGGGATAAACCTAGAGACCCAGTACTTC.